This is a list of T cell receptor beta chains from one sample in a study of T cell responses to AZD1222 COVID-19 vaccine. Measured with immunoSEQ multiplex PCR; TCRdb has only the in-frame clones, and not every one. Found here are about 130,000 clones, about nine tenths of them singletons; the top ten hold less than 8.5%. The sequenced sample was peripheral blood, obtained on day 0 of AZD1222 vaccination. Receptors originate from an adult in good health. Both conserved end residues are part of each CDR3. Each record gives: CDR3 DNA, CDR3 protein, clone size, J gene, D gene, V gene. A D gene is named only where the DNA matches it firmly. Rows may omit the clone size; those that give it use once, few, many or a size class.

CDR3nt: TGTGCCAGCAGTCGTCTGGGGATCGATGGGACCCAGTACTTC
CDR3aa: CASSRLGIDGTQYF
abundance: .
j_gene: TRBJ2-5
d_gene: .
v_gene: TRBV5-8

CDR3nt: TGTGCCAGCTCACCCCCGCAGGCCAGCTCTGGAAACACCATATATTTT
CDR3aa: CASSPPQASSGNTIYF
abundance: .
j_gene: TRBJ1-3
d_gene: .
v_gene: TRBV18

CDR3nt: TGTGCCAGCAGCTCCCGGGACAGTGGCAATGAGCAGTTCTTC
CDR3aa: CASSSRDSGNEQFF
abundance: .
j_gene: TRBJ2-1
d_gene: TRBD1
v_gene: TRBV5-6

CDR3nt: TGCAGCGCCGTACAGATAACTGAAGCTTTCTTT
CDR3aa: CSAVQITEAFF
abundance: .
j_gene: TRBJ1-1
d_gene: .
v_gene: TRBV29-1

CDR3nt: TGCGCCAGCAGCTTGGGGTATTCTGCAGGGATTAACTATGGCTACACCTTC
CDR3aa: CASSLGYSAGINYGYTF
abundance: .
j_gene: TRBJ1-2
d_gene: .
v_gene: TRBV5-1

CDR3nt: TGTGCCAGCAGTCAGACGGCAGGGTTTAGGGAAAAACTGTTTTTT
CDR3aa: CASSQTAGFREKLFF
abundance: .
j_gene: TRBJ1-4
d_gene: .
v_gene: TRBV6-5

CDR3nt: TGTGCCAGCAGCGCGGGACAGGGGTTTTCTTCACCCCTCCACTTT
CDR3aa: CASSAGQGFSSPLHF
abundance: .
j_gene: TRBJ1-6
d_gene: TRBD1
v_gene: TRBV2

CDR3nt: TGTGCCAGCAGAATGGAGGGGTTGGGCACCGGGGAGCTGTTTTTT
CDR3aa: CASRMEGLGTGELFF
abundance: few
j_gene: TRBJ2-2
d_gene: .
v_gene: TRBV2

CDR3nt: TGTGCCAGTAGTATCAATCTAGACAATGAGCAGTTCTTC
CDR3aa: CASSINLDNEQFF
abundance: .
j_gene: TRBJ2-1
d_gene: .
v_gene: TRBV19

CDR3nt: TGTGCCAGCGCCTTCCGGGGGGACAGCTACGAGCAGTACTTC
CDR3aa: CASAFRGDSYEQYF
abundance: .
j_gene: TRBJ2-7
d_gene: .
v_gene: TRBV9

CDR3nt: TGTGCCAGCAGCCCGGGACAGGGGGTGGACGAGCAGTACTTC
CDR3aa: CASSPGQGVDEQYF
abundance: once
j_gene: TRBJ2-7
d_gene: TRBD1
v_gene: TRBV7-3

CDR3nt: TGTGCCAGTAGTTCCCCGGGAGGGGTGTACAATGAGCAGTTCTTC
CDR3aa: CASSSPGGVYNEQFF
abundance: .
j_gene: TRBJ2-1
d_gene: TRBD2
v_gene: TRBV19

CDR3nt: TGTGCCACCAGTGATGAGCGGGGGGGCACAGATACGCAGTATTTT
CDR3aa: CATSDERGGTDTQYF
abundance: .
j_gene: TRBJ2-3
d_gene: TRBD2
v_gene: TRBV24-1

CDR3nt: TGTGCCAGCAGCTTTGGGACAGGGATTGAAAAACTGTTTTTT
CDR3aa: CASSFGTGIEKLFF
abundance: .
j_gene: TRBJ1-4
d_gene: TRBD1
v_gene: TRBV7-9

CDR3nt: TGTGCCAGCAGCCAGACAGGATACGAGCAGTACTTC
CDR3aa: CASSQTGYEQYF
abundance: .
j_gene: TRBJ2-7
d_gene: .
v_gene: TRBV6-2/TRBV6-3

CDR3nt: TGTGCCAGCAGCCAAGACTCTCTCTTGATTGAGCAGTTCTTC
CDR3aa: CASSQDSLLIEQFF
abundance: .
j_gene: TRBJ2-1
d_gene: .
v_gene: TRBV4-2

CDR3nt: TGTGCCTGGAGTTTCTCGGACAGGGCTTACACCTTC
CDR3aa: CAWSFSDRAYTF
abundance: .
j_gene: TRBJ1-2
d_gene: TRBD1
v_gene: TRBV30

CDR3nt: TGTGCCAGCAGCGCTCCGAGGGGCGGGGTGTACCAAGAGACCCAGTACTTC
CDR3aa: CASSAPRGGVYQETQYF
abundance: .
j_gene: TRBJ2-5
d_gene: .
v_gene: TRBV9